A selection of T cell receptor beta chains follows, all from one sample in a study of T cell responses to AZD1222 COVID-19 vaccine. The repertoire was sequenced with immunoSEQ multiplex PCR; TCRdb's copy has only in-frame clones and lacks some. The sample holds 140,000 to 150,000 clones, approximately 90% seen once. This material consisted of peripheral blood, taken on day 0 of AZD1222 vaccination. These receptors were collected from an adult in good health. Each CDR3 is given with its conserved first and last residue. D genes are given only for firm matches. Size is omitted from some rows. Given values are once, few, many or a class for expanded clones.

NA | NA | TRBJ1-2 | TRBV30 | CAWALANYGYTF | TGTGCCTGGGCTCTAGCTAACTATGGCTACACCTTC
NA | NA | TRBJ1-6 | TRBV2 | CASSGQGLINSPLHF | TGTGCCAGCAGCGGGCAAGGACTCATTAATTCACCCCTCCACTTT
NA | NA | TRBJ1-2 | TRBV12-3/TRBV12-4 | CASSSTRTSGYTF | TGTGCCAGCAGTTCTACCAGGACATCCGGCTACACCTTC
NA | NA | TRBJ2-7 | TRBV2 | CASTELKVTYEQYF | TGTGCCAGCACTGAACTTAAGGTGACCTACGAGCAGTACTTC
NA | TRBD2 | TRBJ2-1 | TRBV6-5 | CASSYRAGANNEQFF | TGTGCCAGCAGTTACCGAGCGGGGGCAAACAATGAGCAGTTCTTC
few | TRBD1 | TRBJ2-7 | TRBV6-5 | CASSPGTGVEQYF | TGTGCCAGCAGTCCCGGGACAGGAGTTGAGCAGTACTTC
once | NA | TRBJ2-4 | TRBV14 | CASSQDGGSRMAIQYF | TGTGCCAGCAGCCAAGACGGCGGGTCTAGAATGGCCATTCAGTACTTC
NA | TRBD2 | TRBJ2-6 | TRBV9 | CASSVGTGGGSGANVLTF | TGTGCCAGCAGCGTCGGGACGGGAGGGGGCTCTGGGGCCAACGTCCTGACTTTC
NA | NA | TRBJ1-3 | TRBV7-9 | CASSLERNTIYF | TGTGCCAGCAGCTTGGAGAGAAACACCATATATTTT
NA | NA | TRBJ2-7 | TRBV6-2/TRBV6-3 | CASSPWKGYEQYF | TGTGCCAGCAGTCCCTGGAAGGGCTACGAGCAGTACTTC
NA | TRBD1 | TRBJ1-1 | TRBV19 | CASKIPGQGTGSTEAFF | TGTGCCAGTAAGATACCGGGACAGGGTACAGGTTCCACTGAAGCTTTCTTT
NA | NA | TRBJ1-2 | TRBV5-4 | CASSPDDYGYTF | TGTGCCAGCAGCCCGGACGACTATGGCTACACCTTC
NA | NA | TRBJ2-3 | TRBV27 | CASSSPGTLGANTQYF | TGTGCCAGCAGTTCCCCGGGCACCCTCGGGGCGAATACGCAGTATTTT
NA | TRBD1 | TRBJ1-1 | TRBV11-2 | CASSLGYRGTEAFF | TGTGCCAGCAGCTTAGGGTACAGGGGCACTGAAGCTTTCTTT
few | TRBD1 | TRBJ1-1 | TRBV6-2/TRBV6-3 | CASSYSDGTAYIVVSGTEAFF | TGTGCCAGCAGTTACTCGGATGGGACAGCTTACATCGTAGTGAGTGGCACTGAAGCTTTCTTT
NA | NA | TRBJ2-5 | TRBV7-9 | CASSLGGAAQETQYF | TGTGCCAGCAGCTTGGGCGGGGCGGCACAAGAGACCCAGTACTTC
NA | TRBD2 | TRBJ2-1 | TRBV19 | CASSRTRHNEQFF | TGTGCCAGTAGTCGGACTAGACACAATGAGCAGTTCTTC
NA | NA | TRBJ1-2 | TRBV10-2 | CASRLGGSYGYTF | TGCGCCAGCCGCTTAGGGGGTAGCTATGGCTACACCTTC
NA | TRBD1 | TRBJ1-1 | TRBV5-1 | CASSLVGTGEGTEAFF | TGCGCCAGCAGCTTGGTAGGGACAGGGGAAGGGACTGAAGCTTTCTTT
NA | TRBD2 | TRBJ2-7 | TRBV29-1 | CSVATSGDSYEQYF | TGCAGCGTGGCGACTAGCGGGGATTCCTACGAGCAGTACTTC
NA | NA | TRBJ2-4 | TRBV7-8 | CASTPTGTKNIQYF | TGTGCCAGCACCCCGACAGGAACCAAAAACATTCAGTACTTC
NA | TRBD2 | TRBJ2-1 | TRBV6-2/TRBV6-3 | CASSPPGGAVDEQFF | TGTGCCAGCAGCCCCCCGGGGGGGGCGGTCGATGAGCAGTTCTTC
once | NA | TRBJ1-2 | TRBV5-4 | CASSLAGLDYGYTF | TGTGCCAGCAGCTTGGCCGGCCTAGACTATGGCTACACCTTC
NA | TRBD1 | TRBJ1-2 | TRBV5-1 | CASSADRGLRVSYGYTF | TGCGCCAGCAGCGCGGACAGGGGGCTGAGGGTAAGCTATGGCTACACCTTC
NA | NA | TRBJ1-2 | TRBV28 | CASSLPSTGGYGYTF | TGTGCCAGCAGCCTCCCGTCAACCGGTGGCTATGGCTACACCTTC
NA | NA | TRBJ2-1 | TRBV2 | CASSGYNEQFF | TGTGCCAGCAGTGGATACAATGAGCAGTTCTTC
NA | NA | TRBJ2-3 | TRBV3-1/TRBV3-2 | CASSQGGGGLNTQYF | TGTGCCAGCAGCCAAGGAGGCGGGGGCTTAAATACGCAGTATTTT
NA | NA | TRBJ1-1 | TRBV7-3 | CASSLTPQGLNTEAFF | TGTGCCAGCAGCTTAACTCCCCAAGGACTGAACACTGAAGCTTTCTTT
NA | TRBD1 | TRBJ1-1 | TRBV5-1 | CASSQGQGRAEAFF | TGCGCCAGCAGTCAGGGACAGGGAAGGGCTGAAGCTTTCTTT
NA | NA | TRBJ1-2 | TRBV5-1 | CASSLAPDRPNYGYTF | TGCGCCAGCTCCCTGGCCCCCGACAGACCTAACTATGGCTACACCTTC
few | NA | TRBJ1-1 | TRBV3-1/TRBV3-2 | CASSPNERASAFF | TGTGCCAGCAGCCCCAACGAAAGGGCCTCTGCTTTCTTT
NA | NA | TRBJ1-1 | TRBV4-1 | CASSQAPGTVGTEAFF | TGCGCCAGCAGCCAAGCCCCCGGGACGGTGGGGACTGAAGCTTTCTTT
once | TRBD1 | TRBJ2-2 | TRBV28 | CARIRTGFNTGELFF | TGTGCCCGAATCAGGACAGGGTTTAACACCGGGGAGCTGTTTTTT
NA | TRBD1 | TRBJ1-1 | TRBV27 | CASSLRLGQGGNTEAFF | TGTGCCAGCAGTTTAAGGCTAGGGCAGGGGGGGAACACTGAAGCTTTCTTT
NA | TRBD2 | TRBJ2-3 | TRBV7-8 | CASSHSGGAVDTQYF | TGTGCCAGCAGCCATAGCGGGGGGGCCGTAGATACGCAGTATTTT
few | NA | TRBJ1-5 | TRBV18 | CASSRQDNQPQHF | TGTGCCAGCTCCCGACAGGACAATCAGCCCCAGCATTTT
NA | TRBD2 | TRBJ2-7 | TRBV6-1 | CASSALGGGNPYEQYF | TGTGCCAGCAGTGCCCTGGGCGGGGGGAACCCCTACGAGCAGTACTTC
NA | NA | TRBJ1-1 | TRBV14 | CASSPTVLNTEAFF | TGTGCCAGCAGCCCGACAGTCCTAAACACTGAAGCTTTCTTT
NA | NA | TRBJ2-6 | TRBV18 | CASSPHGLGSGANVLTF | TGTGCCAGCTCACCGCATGGACTGGGCTCTGGGGCCAACGTCCTGACTTTC
NA | TRBD1 | TRBJ1-2 | TRBV6-2/TRBV6-3 | CASSSGQGLNYGYTF | TGTGCCAGCAGTTCAGGACAGGGGCTTAACTATGGCTACACCTTC
NA | TRBD1 | TRBJ1-2 | TRBV18 | CASSQGANYGYTF | TGTGCCAGCTCCCAGGGGGCTAACTATGGCTACACCTTC
NA | NA | TRBJ2-7 | TRBV5-6 | CASSYGGPSQYF | TGTGCCAGCAGCTACGGGGGGCCATCGCAGTACTTC
NA | NA | TRBJ1-1 | TRBV6-6 | CASSYSPGMRDEAFF | TGTGCCAGCAGTTACTCCCCAGGGATGAGAGATGAAGCTTTCTTT
NA | TRBD2 | TRBJ2-3 | TRBV4-2 | CASSPLAGPGADTQYF | TGTGCCAGCAGCCCTCTAGCGGGGCCCGGGGCAGATACGCAGTATTTT
few | TRBD1 | TRBJ1-1 | TRBV5-6 | CASSFLGGGEAFF | TGTGCCAGCAGCTTCCTAGGGGGCGGTGAAGCTTTCTTT
NA | NA | TRBJ2-7 | TRBV18 | CASSRGKGEQYF | TGTGCCAGCTCACGGGGCAAGGGCGAGCAGTACTTC
NA | TRBD1 | TRBJ1-1 | TRBV6-5 | CASSYTGGAFF | TGTGCCAGCAGTTACACAGGGGGAGCTTTCTTT
NA | TRBD1 | TRBJ2-7 | TRBV30 | CAWTKGQGDYEQYF | TGTGCCTGGACTAAGGGACAGGGGGACTACGAGCAGTACTTC
NA | NA | TRBJ2-3 | TRBV13 | CASSLWGGASTDTQYF | TGTGCCAGCAGCTTGTGGGGAGGAGCTAGCACAGATACGCAGTATTTT
NA | TRBD2 | TRBJ2-7 | TRBV6-5 | CASRRTSGGGEQYF | TGTGCCAGCAGGAGGACTAGCGGGGGAGGCGAGCAGTACTTC
NA | NA | TRBJ1-1 | TRBV5-1 | CASSFEGSRTEAFF | TGCGCCAGCAGCTTTGAGGGATCGAGGACTGAAGCTTTCTTT
NA | TRBD2 | TRBJ2-7 | TRBV5-1 | CASSLDSGTYEQYF | TGCGCCAGCAGCTTGGATAGCGGGACCTACGAGCAGTACTTC
NA | NA | TRBJ1-4 | TRBV7-2 | CASSLGGAGVGEKLFF | TGTGCCAGCAGCTTAGGTGGGGCAGGGGTGGGTGAAAAACTGTTTTTT
many | NA | TRBJ2-3 | TRBV6-2/TRBV6-3 | CASSYGGPTDTQYF | TGTGCCAGCAGTTACGGGGGGCCCACAGATACGCAGTATTTT
NA | NA | TRBJ2-7 | TRBV19 | CASSIGHLRPTYEQYF | TGTGCCAGTAGTATAGGTCACTTGCGGCCTACCTACGAGCAGTACTTC
once | NA | TRBJ1-6 | TRBV5-4 | CASSPDKGIPYNSPLHF | TGTGCCAGCAGCCCGGATAAGGGTATCCCCTATAATTCACCCCTCCACTTT
once | NA | TRBJ1-4 | TRBV7-6 | CASSSDNEKLFF | TGTGCCAGCAGCTCAGATAATGAAAAACTGTTTTTT
few | NA | TRBJ2-1 | TRBV27 | CASSPGVEGNEQFF | TGTGCCAGCAGTCCTGGGGTAGAGGGCAATGAGCAGTTCTTC
NA | NA | TRBJ1-1 | TRBV7-2 | CASSSSRAGTAFF | TGTGCCAGCAGTTCTAGTCGAGCGGGTACCGCTTTCTTT